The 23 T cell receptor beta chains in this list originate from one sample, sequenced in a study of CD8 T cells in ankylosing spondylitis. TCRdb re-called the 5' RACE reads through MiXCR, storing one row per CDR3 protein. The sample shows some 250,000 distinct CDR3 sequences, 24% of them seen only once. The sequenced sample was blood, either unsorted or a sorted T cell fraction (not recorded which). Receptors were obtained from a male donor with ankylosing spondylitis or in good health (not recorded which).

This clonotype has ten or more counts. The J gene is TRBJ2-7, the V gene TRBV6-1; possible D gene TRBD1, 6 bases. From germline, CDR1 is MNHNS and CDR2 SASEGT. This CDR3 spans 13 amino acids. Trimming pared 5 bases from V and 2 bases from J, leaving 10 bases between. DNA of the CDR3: TGTGCCAGCAGTATCGGACAGACCTACGAGCAGTACTTC. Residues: CASSIGQTYEQYF.

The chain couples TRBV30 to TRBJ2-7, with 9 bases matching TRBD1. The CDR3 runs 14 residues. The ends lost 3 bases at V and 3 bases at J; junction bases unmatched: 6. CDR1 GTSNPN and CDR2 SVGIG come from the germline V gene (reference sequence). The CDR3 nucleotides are TGTGCCTGGAGCCCCGGGACAGGGCTCTACGAGCAGTACTTC. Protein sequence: CAWSPGTGLYEQYF. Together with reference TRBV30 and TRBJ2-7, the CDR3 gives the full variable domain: SQTIHQWPATLVQPVGSPLSLECTVEGTSNPNLYWYRQAAGRGLQLLFYSVGIGQISSEVPQNLSASRPQDRQFILSSKKLLLSDSGFYLCAWSPGTGLYEQYFGPGTRLTVT.

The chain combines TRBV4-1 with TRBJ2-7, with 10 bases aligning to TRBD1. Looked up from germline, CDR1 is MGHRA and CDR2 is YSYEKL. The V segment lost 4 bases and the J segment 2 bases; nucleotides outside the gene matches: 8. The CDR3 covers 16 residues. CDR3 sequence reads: CASSRDVGQGAYEQYF. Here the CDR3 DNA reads TGCGCCAGCAGCCGAGACGTCGGACAGGGGGCCTACGAGCAGTACTTC.

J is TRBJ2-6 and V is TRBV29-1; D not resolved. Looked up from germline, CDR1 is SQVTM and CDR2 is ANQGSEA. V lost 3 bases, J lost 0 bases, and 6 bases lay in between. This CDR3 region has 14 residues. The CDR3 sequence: CSVDGGSGANVLTF. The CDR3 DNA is TGCAGCGTTGATGGCGGCTCTGGGGCCAACGTCCTGACTTTC.

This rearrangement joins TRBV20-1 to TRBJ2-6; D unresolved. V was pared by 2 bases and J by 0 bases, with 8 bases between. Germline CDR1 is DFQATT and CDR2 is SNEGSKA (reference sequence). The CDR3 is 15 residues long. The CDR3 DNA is TGCAGTGCTAGATCAACTATCTCTGGGGCCAACGTCCTGACTTTC. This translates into CSARSTISGANVLTF.

The CDR3 sequence is CASSEVDIPYGYTF. DNA for the CDR3: TGTGCCAGCAGTGAGGTGGACATACCTTATGGCTACACCTTC. The chain couples TRBV2 to TRBJ1-2, with a possible D match to TRBD1 (5 bases). Trimming pared 3 bases from V and 5 bases from J, leaving 13 bases between. Germline CDR1 SNHLY, CDR2 FYNNEI. The CDR3 has 14 amino acids.

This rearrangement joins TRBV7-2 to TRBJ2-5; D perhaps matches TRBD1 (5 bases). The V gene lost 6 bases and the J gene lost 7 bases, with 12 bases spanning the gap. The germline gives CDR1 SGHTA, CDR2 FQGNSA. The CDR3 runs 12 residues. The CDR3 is CASSHPQGTQYF. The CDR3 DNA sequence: TGTGCCAGCAGTCATCCCCAGGGGACCCAGTACTTC.

DNA of the CDR3: TGTGCCAGCAGCTTAGTAGCGGGGAACGAGCAGTACTTC. Its protein product is CASSLVAGNEQYF. The J gene is TRBJ2-7, the V gene TRBV7-7; TRBD2 matches at 8 bases. The junction had 1 base not matched to a gene; V was cut back by 1 base and J by 5 bases. The CDR3 totals 13 residues. Germline CDR1 and CDR2: SSHAT and FNYEAQ (reference sequence). The full variable domain, completed using reference TRBV7-7 and TRBJ2-7, is GAGVSQSPRYKVTKRGQDVTLRCDPISSHATLYWYQQALGQGPEFLTYFNYEAQPDKSGLPSDRFSAERPEGSISTLTIQRTEQRDSAMYRCASSLVAGNEQYFGPGTRLTVT.

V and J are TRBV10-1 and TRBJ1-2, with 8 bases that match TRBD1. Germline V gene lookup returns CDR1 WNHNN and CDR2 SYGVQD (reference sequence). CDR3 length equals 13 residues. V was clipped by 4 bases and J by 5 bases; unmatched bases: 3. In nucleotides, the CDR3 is TGCGCCAGCAGTGGACAGGGGTCGTATGGCTACACCTTC. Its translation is CASSGQGSYGYTF.

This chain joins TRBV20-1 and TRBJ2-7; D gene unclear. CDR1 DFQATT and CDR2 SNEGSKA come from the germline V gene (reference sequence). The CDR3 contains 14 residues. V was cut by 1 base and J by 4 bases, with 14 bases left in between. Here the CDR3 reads CSARVPTVSYEQYF. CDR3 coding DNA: TGCAGTGCTAGAGTCCCGACTGTTAGTTACGAGCAGTACTTC.

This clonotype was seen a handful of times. The CDR3 loop reads CSARDVLGGSEAFF. CDR3 DNA: TGCAGTGCTAGAGATGTTCTAGGTGGGTCGGAAGCTTTCTTT. The rearrangement joins TRBV20-1 to TRBJ1-1; no clear D. V lost 0 bases and J lost 8, with 16 bases in between. The CDR3 length is 14 residues. Looked up from germline, CDR1 is DFQATT and CDR2 is SNEGSKA (reference sequence).

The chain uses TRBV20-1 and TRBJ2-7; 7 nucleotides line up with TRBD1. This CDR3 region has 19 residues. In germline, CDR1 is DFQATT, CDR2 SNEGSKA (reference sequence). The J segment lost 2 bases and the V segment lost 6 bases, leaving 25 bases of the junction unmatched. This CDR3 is CSATGAAGIHLVEPYEQYF. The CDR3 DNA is TGCAGTGCCACAGGGGCAGCAGGAATCCACCTAGTGGAGCCCTACGAGCAGTACTTC.

CDR3 sequence: CSARGPDGTEAFF. In nucleotides, the CDR3 is TGCAGTGCCCGGGGCCCAGATGGGACTGAAGCTTTCTTT. The chain recombines TRBV20-1 with TRBJ1-1, with D tentatively TRBD1 (5 bases). The germline CDR1 and CDR2 sequences are DFQATT and SNEGSKA (reference sequence). V was clipped by 6 bases and J by 5 bases, with 16 bases between them. The CDR3 sequence is 13 residues long.

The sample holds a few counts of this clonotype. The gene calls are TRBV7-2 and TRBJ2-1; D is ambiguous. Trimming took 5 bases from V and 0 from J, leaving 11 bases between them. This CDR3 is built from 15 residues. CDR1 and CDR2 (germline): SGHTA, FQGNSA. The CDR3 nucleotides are TGTGCCAGCAGCCTAGACTTGGGCTCCTACAATGAGCAGTTCTTC. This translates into CASSLDLGSYNEQFF.

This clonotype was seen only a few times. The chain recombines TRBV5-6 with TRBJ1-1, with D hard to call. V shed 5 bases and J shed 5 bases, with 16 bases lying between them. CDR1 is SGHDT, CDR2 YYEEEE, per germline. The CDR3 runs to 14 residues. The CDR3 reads CASRREGRRTEAFF. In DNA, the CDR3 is TGTGCCAGCAGGCGGGAAGGGCGTAGAACTGAAGCTTTCTTT.

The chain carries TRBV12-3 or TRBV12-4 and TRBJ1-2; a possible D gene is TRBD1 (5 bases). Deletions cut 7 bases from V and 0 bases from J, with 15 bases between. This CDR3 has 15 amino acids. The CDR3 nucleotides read TGTGCCAGCACAGCCGGGGCAGTAGCTAACTATGGCTACACCTTC. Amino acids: CASTAGAVANYGYTF.

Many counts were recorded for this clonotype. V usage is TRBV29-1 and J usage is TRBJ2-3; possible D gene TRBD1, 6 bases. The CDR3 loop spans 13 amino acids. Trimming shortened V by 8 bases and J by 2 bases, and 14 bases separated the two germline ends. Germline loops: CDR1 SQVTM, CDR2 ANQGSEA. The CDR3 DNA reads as TGCAGCCAAAGCCGGGACATCACAGATACGCAGTATTTT. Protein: CSQSRDITDTQYF.

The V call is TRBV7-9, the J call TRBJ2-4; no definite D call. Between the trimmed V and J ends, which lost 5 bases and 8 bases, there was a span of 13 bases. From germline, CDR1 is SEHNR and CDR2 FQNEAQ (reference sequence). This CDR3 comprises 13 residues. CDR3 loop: CASSLLQEDIQYF. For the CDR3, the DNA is TGTGCCAGCAGCCTCCTTCAAGAGGACATTCAGTACTTC.

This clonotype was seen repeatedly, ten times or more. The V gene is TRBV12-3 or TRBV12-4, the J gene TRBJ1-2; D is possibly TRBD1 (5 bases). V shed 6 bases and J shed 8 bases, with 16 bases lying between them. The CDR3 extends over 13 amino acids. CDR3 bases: TGTGCCAGCAGACGGGGCGGGCCTGGGGGCTACACCTTC. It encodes CASRRGGPGGYTF.

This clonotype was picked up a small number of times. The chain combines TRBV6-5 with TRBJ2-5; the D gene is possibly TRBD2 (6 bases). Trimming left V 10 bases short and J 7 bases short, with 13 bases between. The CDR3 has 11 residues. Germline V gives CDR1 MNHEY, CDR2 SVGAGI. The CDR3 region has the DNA TGTGCCACTAGGGACTTCCTGACCCAGTACTTC. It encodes CATRDFLTQYF.

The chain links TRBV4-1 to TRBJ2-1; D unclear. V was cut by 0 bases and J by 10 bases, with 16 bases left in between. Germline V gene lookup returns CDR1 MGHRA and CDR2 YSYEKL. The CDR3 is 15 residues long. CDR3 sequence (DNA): TGCGCCAGCAGCCAAGAAGGGCAGAACGGTAGGGAGCAGTTCTTC. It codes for CASSQEGQNGREQFF.

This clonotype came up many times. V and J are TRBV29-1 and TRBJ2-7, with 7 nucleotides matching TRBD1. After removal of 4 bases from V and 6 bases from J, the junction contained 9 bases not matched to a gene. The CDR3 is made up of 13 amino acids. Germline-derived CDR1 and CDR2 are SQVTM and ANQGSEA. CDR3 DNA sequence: TGCAGCGTTGGGGGACAGTTAGGTAGCGAGCAGTACTTC. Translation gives CSVGGQLGSEQYF.

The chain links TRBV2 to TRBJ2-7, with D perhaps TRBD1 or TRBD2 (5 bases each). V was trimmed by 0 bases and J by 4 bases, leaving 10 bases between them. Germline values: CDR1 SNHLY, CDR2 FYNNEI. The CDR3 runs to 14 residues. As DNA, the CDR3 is TGTGCCAGCAGTGAAGCGGGGGAGTGGTACGAGCAGTACTTC. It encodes CASSEAGEWYEQYF.